The 17 T cell receptor beta chains presented below share a single source sample, sequenced in a study of T cell responses to AZD1222 COVID-19 vaccine. TCRdb's copy holds only in-frame clones and misses some; the assay was immunoSEQ multiplex PCR. This table has about 97,000 clones, 80% to 90% appearing once. Source: peripheral blood, taken 28 days after the second AZD1222 dose. The receptor source for this set is an adult who received the AZD1222 COVID-19 vaccine.

V is TRBV15 and J is TRBJ1-5; D is perhaps TRBD1 (6 bases). The V gene lost 0 bases and the J gene lost 5 bases, with 8 bases spanning the gap. This CDR3 contains 14 residues. The germline gives CDR1 LNHNV, CDR2 YYDKDF (reference sequence). CDR3 region: CATSREGGYQPQHF. CDR3 DNA: TGTGCCACCAGCAGAGAGGGGGGCTATCAGCCCCAGCATTTT.

The gene calls are TRBV4-2 and TRBJ2-7; D call uncertain. Trimming removed 0 bases from V and 6 bases from J, with 15 bases in between. The germline gives CDR1 LGHNA, CDR2 YNFKEQ. The CDR3 runs to 15 residues. The CDR3 bases are TGTGCCAGCAGCCAAGATAACCTCAGGATCGCCGAGCAGTACTTC. This translates into CASSQDNLRIAEQYF.

The V call is TRBV19, the J call TRBJ2-7; D is ambiguous. The germline gives CDR1 LNHDA, CDR2 SQIVND (reference sequence). The germline V and J ends were trimmed by 1 base and 0 bases, with 4 bases remaining between them. CDR3 length: 13 residues. CDR3 DNA: TGTGCCAGTAGTATAGGTAACTCCTACGAGCAGTACTTC. Amino acids: CASSIGNSYEQYF. Variable domain in full (rest from reference TRBV19 and TRBJ2-7): DGGITQSPKYLFRKEGQNVTLSCEQNLNHDAMYWYRQDPGQGLRLIYYSQIVNDFQKGDIAEGYSVSREKKESFPLTVTSAQKNPTAFYLCASSIGNSYEQYFGPGTRLTVT.

The chain combines TRBV18 with TRBJ2-4; no clear D gene. V was cut by 4 bases and J by 1 base, with 17 bases left in between. Germline CDR1 is KGHSH and CDR2 is LQKENI. The CDR3 spans 17 residues. In DNA form, the CDR3 reads TGTGCCAGCTCACGACCGGGCTCTCCACGCGCCAAAAACATTCAGTACTTC. Its translation is CASSRPGSPRAKNIQYF.

This clone was observed a single time. This chain connects TRBV5-1 to TRBJ2-5, with D possibly matching TRBD1 (6 bases). V gave up 4 bases and J gave up 2 bases, with 12 bases separating them. Germline V gives CDR1 SGHRS, CDR2 YFSETQ. The length of the CDR3 is 14 residues. The CDR3 loop is CASSPGQKQETQYF. Here the CDR3 DNA reads TGCGCCAGCAGCCCTGGACAGAAACAAGAGACCCAGTACTTC.

The chain couples TRBV10-1 to TRBJ2-3, with no clear D. CDR1 and CDR2 (germline): WNHNN, SYGVQD (reference sequence). The CDR3 runs 14 residues. Trimming cost V 3 bases and J 4 bases, with 11 bases left between them. CDR3: CASSDDGLPDTQYF. The CDR3 DNA sequence: TGCGCCAGCAGTGACGACGGTTTGCCAGATACGCAGTATTTT.

The gene calls are TRBV28 and TRBJ1-2; 7 bases line up with TRBD1. Germline CDR1 and CDR2: MDHEN and SYDVKM. The V segment lost 3 bases and the J segment 6 bases; nucleotides outside the gene matches: 7. The CDR3 totals 14 residues. CDR3 nucleotide sequence: TGTGCCAGCAGTTTTCCAGGGGGATTTGATGGCTACACCTTC. It specifies CASSFPGGFDGYTF.

The chain is built from TRBV30 and TRBJ1-2; the match to TRBD1 covers 12 bases. J lost 8 bases, V lost 0 bases, and 7 bases had no gene match. Germline lookup yields CDR1 GTSNPN and CDR2 SVGIG (reference sequence). This CDR3 is built from 15 residues. The CDR3 DNA reads as TGTGCCTGGAGTGTAGGGGACAGGGGGCTGAGGGGCTACACCTTC. This gives the protein CAWSVGDRGLRGYTF. Full variable domain (outside the CDR3, taken from reference TRBV30 and TRBJ1-2): SQTIHQWPATLVQPVGSPLSLECTVEGTSNPNLYWYRQAAGRGLQLLFYSVGIGQISSEVPQNLSASRPQDRQFILSSKKLLLSDSGFYLCAWSVGDRGLRGYTFGSGTRLTVV.

This chain connects TRBV5-1 to TRBJ2-5; D is perhaps TRBD1 (6 bases). The CDR3 is 14 residues long. Trimming removed 4 bases at V and 5 bases at J, with 15 bases between. Germline values: CDR1 SGHRS, CDR2 YFSETQ. CDR3 sequence reads: CASSPTGTRETQYF. The CDR3 DNA reads TGCGCCAGCAGCCCGACCGGGACAAGGGAGACCCAGTACTTC.

The V gene is TRBV7-8, the J gene TRBJ2-5; D is ambiguous. Germline V gene data show CDR1 as SGHVS and CDR2 as FQNEAQ. CDR3 length: 12 amino acids. V lost 5 bases, J lost 4 bases, and 8 bases lay in between. As DNA, the CDR3 is TGTGCCAGCAGCCCAGCACGAGAGACCCAGTACTTC. Protein product: CASSPARETQYF.

The V gene is TRBV28, the J gene TRBJ2-1; TRBD2 agrees at 8 bases. V shed 1 base and J 4 bases; nucleotides not matched to a gene: 6. Germline loops: CDR1 MDHEN, CDR2 SYDVKM. This CDR3 has 16 residues. In nucleotides, the CDR3 is TGTGCCAGCAGTTTATTGGCGGGAGGTAGTTACAATGAGCAGTTCTTC. Its translation is CASSLLAGGSYNEQFF.

This chain joins TRBV2 and TRBJ2-3; D could derive from TRBD1 or TRBD2 (6 bases each). This CDR3 spans 18 amino acids. V lost 3 bases and J 6 bases, leaving 25 bases between the germline ends. The germline CDR1 and CDR2 sequences are SNHLY and FYNNEI. The CDR3 region is CASSDLVGGGWERDTQYF. The CDR3 bases are TGTGCCAGCAGTGATCTTGTCGGGGGCGGTTGGGAAAGGGATACGCAGTATTTT.

The chain is built from TRBV15 and TRBJ2-5; a weak D match, TRBD2 (6 bases). V was shortened by 3 bases and J by 5 bases, with 7 bases between the two germline ends. The CDR3 length is 12 residues. The germline V gene encodes CDR1 LNHNV and CDR2 YYDKDF (reference sequence). The CDR3 bases are TGTGCCACCAGCAGGGAGGGGGAGACCCAGTACTTC. Protein sequence: CATSREGETQYF.

The chain combines TRBV5-5 with TRBJ2-7; 16 positions match TRBD2. The CDR3 is made up of 17 amino acids. V was pared by 3 bases and J by 5 bases, with 8 bases of the junction left unmatched. CDR1 SGHKS and CDR2 YYEKEE come from the germline V gene (reference sequence). This CDR3 reads CASSSTGLAGGPHEQYF. Here the CDR3 DNA reads TGTGCCAGCAGCTCAACGGGACTAGCGGGGGGGCCCCACGAGCAGTACTTC. The whole variable domain, remainder taken from reference TRBV5-5 and TRBJ2-7, is DAGVTQSPTHLIKTRGQQVTLRCSPISGHKSVSWYQQVLGQGPQFIFQYYEKEERGRGNFPDRFSARQFPNYSSELNVNALLLGDSALYLCASSSTGLAGGPHEQYFGPGTRLTVT.

This chain links TRBV19 with TRBJ2-5; possible D gene TRBD1, 5 bases. This CDR3 is 13 amino acids long. From germline, CDR1 is LNHDA and CDR2 SQIVND (reference sequence). V was pared by 4 bases and J by 5 bases, with 11 bases between. The CDR3 region has the DNA TGTGCCAGTAGTACCAGGGCCCGGGAGACCCAGTACTTC. Translated: CASSTRARETQYF. Drawing the rest from reference TRBV19 and TRBJ2-5, the complete variable domain is DGGITQSPKYLFRKEGQNVTLSCEQNLNHDAMYWYRQDPGQGLRLIYYSQIVNDFQKGDIAEGYSVSREKKESFPLTVTSAQKNPTAFYLCASSTRARETQYFGPGTRLLVL.

This chain uses TRBV20-1 with TRBJ1-2; no clear D. The CDR3 covers 11 residues. Germline CDR1 DFQATT, CDR2 SNEGSKA (reference sequence). V was clipped by 0 bases and J by 8 bases, with 7 bases between them. This CDR3 is CSARDPVGYTF. DNA for the CDR3: TGCAGTGCTAGAGACCCAGTCGGCTACACCTTC.

This chain links TRBV3-1 (or the pseudogene TRBV3-2) with TRBJ2-7; D perhaps matches TRBD1 (6 bases). With 4 bases removed from V and 0 bases from J, the gap between germline ends came to 13 bases. CDR1 and CDR2 (germline): LGHDT, YNNKEL (reference sequence). The CDR3 is 15 amino acids. This chain's CDR3 is CASSPRGWSSYEQYF. In nucleotides, the CDR3 is TGTGCCAGCAGCCCGAGGGGGTGGAGCTCCTACGAGCAGTACTTC.